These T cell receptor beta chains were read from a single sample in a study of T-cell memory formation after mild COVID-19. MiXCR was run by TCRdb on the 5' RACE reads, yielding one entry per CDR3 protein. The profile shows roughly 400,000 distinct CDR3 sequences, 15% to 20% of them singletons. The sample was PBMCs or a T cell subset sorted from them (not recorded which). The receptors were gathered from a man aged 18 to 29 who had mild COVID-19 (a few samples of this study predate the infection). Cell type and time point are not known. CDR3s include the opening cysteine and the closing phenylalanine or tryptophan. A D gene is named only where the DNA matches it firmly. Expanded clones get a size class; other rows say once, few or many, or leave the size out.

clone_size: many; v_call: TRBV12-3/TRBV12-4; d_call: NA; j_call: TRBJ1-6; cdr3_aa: CASSLSLGFSYNSPLHF; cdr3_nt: TGTGCCAGCAGTCTATCCCTGGGATTCTCCTATAATTCACCCCTCCACTTT
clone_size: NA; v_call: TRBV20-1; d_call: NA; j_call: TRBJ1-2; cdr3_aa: CSAAAWGYGYTF; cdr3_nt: TGCAGTGCCGCGGCGTGGGGATATGGCTACACCTTC
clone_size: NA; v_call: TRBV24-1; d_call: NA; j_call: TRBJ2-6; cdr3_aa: CATSDLEQALAGANVLTF; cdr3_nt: TGTGCCACCAGTGATTTGGAGCAGGCGCTGGCCGGGGCCAACGTCCTGACTTTC
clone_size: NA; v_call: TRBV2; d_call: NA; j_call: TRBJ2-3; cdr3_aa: CAGALRESWNLEGNTQYF; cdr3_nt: TGTGCCGGAGCACTCAGGGAGAGCTGGAATCTAGAGGGAAATACGCAGTATTTT
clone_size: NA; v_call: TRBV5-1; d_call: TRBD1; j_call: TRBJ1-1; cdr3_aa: CASSPWTGVNTEAFF; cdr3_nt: TGCGCCAGCAGCCCGTGGACAGGCGTGAACACTGAAGCTTTCTTT
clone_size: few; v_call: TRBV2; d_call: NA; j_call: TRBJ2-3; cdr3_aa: CASNFGHGLTDTQYF; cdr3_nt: TGTGCCAGCAATTTCGGACACGGGCTCACAGATACGCAGTATTTT
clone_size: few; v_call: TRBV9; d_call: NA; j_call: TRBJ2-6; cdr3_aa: CASAGGRKANVLTF; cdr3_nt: TGTGCCAGCGCAGGCGGGCGTAAGGCCAACGTCCTGACTTTC
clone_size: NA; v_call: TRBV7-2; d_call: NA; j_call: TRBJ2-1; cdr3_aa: CASSLARAGDNEQFF; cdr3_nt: TGTGCCAGCAGCTTAGCGCGGGCAGGGGACAATGAGCAGTTCTTC
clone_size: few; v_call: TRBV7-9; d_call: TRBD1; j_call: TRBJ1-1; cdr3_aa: CASRRGTALNTEAFF; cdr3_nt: TGTGCCAGCAGACGGGGGACAGCCTTGAACACTGAAGCTTTCTTT
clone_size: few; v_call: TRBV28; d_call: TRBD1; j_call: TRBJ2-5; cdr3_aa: CASSLPTGGEETQYF; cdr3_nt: TGTGCCAGCAGCCTACCGACAGGGGGCGAAGAGACCCAGTACTTC
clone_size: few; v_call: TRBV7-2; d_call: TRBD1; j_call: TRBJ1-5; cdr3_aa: CASSLDRGNYQPQHF; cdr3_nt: TGTGCCAGCAGCTTAGACAGGGGGAACTATCAGCCCCAGCATTTT
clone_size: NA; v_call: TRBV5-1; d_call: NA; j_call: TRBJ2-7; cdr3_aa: CASSSDRISQYF; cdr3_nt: TGCGCCAGCAGCTCAGACAGGATTTCGCAGTACTTC
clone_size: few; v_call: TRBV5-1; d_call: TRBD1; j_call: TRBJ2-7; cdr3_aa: CASSLGGRTGGYEQYF; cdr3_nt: TGCGCCAGCAGCTTGGGCGGACGGACAGGGGGATACGAGCAGTACTTC
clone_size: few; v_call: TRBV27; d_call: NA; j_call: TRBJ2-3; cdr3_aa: CASRDQASTDTQYF; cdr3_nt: TGTGCCAGCAGGGACCAGGCTAGCACAGATACGCAGTATTTT
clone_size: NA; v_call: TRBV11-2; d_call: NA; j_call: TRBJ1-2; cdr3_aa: CASSLDLRFYGYTF; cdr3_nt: TGTGCCAGCAGCTTAGATCTCAGGTTCTATGGCTACACCTTC
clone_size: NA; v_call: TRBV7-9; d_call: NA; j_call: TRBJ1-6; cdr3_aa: CASSLGVTHSPLHF; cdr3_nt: TGTGCCAGCAGCTTAGGTGTGACCCATTCACCCCTCCACTTT
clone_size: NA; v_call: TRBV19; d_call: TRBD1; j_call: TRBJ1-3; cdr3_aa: CASDRGQRISGNTIYF; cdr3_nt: TGTGCCTCTGACCGGGGACAGAGGATCTCTGGAAACACCATATATTTT
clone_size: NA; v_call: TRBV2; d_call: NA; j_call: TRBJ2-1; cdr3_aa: CASSDVRESQFF; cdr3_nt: TGTGCCAGCAGTGATGTGCGGGAATCGCAGTTCTTC
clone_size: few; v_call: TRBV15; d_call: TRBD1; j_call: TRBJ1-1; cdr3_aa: CATSRDRGQEQAFF; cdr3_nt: TGTGCCACCAGCAGAGATAGGGGACAGGAGCAAGCTTTCTTT
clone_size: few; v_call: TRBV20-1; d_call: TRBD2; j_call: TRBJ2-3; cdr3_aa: CSASVTSRAGVSDTQYF; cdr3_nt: TGCAGTGCTTCAGTGACCTCCAGAGCGGGGGTGTCAGATACGCAGTATTTT
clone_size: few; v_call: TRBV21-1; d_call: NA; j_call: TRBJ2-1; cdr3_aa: CASSRLGQDNEQFF; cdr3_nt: TGTGCCAGCAGCAGATTAGGACAGGACAATGAGCAGTTCTTC
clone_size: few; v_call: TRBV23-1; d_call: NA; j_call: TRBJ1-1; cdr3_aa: CASSHLGGPGLNTEAFF; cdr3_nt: TGCGCCAGCAGTCACCTCGGAGGCCCCGGACTCAACACTGAAGCTTTCTTT
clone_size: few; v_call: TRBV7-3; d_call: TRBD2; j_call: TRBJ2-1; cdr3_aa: CASTRLAGGSYNEQFF; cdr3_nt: TGTGCCAGCACCCGACTAGCGGGGGGCTCCTACAATGAGCAGTTCTTC
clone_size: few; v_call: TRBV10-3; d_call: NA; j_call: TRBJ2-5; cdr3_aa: CAIRDQAGETQYF; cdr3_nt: TGTGCCATCAGGGACCAGGCGGGGGAGACCCAGTACTTC
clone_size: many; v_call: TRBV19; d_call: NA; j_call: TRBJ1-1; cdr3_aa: CASSKAFF; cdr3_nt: TGTGCCAGTAGTAAAGCTTTCTTT
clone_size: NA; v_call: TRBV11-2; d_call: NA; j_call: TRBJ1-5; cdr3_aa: CASSMDRNQPQHF; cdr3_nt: TGTGCCAGCAGCATGGACAGAAATCAGCCCCAGCATTTT
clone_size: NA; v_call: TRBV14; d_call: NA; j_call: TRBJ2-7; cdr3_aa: CASSQDVGHPPNEQYF; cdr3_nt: TGTGCCAGCAGCCAAGATGTTGGACACCCCCCGAACGAGCAGTACTTC
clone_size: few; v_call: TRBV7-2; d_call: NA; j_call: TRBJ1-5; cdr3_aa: CASSLLEPGSPQHF; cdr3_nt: TGTGCCAGCAGCTTACTGGAACCTGGATCGCCCCAGCATTTT
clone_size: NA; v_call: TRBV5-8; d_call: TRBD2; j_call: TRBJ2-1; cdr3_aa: CASRSGTSGSVAQFF; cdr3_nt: TGTGCCAGCAGGTCCGGGACTAGCGGGTCAGTTGCGCAGTTCTTC
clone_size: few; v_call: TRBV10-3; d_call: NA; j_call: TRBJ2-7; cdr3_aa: CAISETHYSYEQYF; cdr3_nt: TGTGCCATCAGTGAAACCCACTACTCCTACGAGCAGTACTTC